This TCR beta chain appears in the sequencing data of a study of T cells in Graves' hyperthyroidism and ophthalmopathy. Regarding the study as a whole: Ophthalmopathy got predicted by the model a median roughly six months before its onset.

It was RNA transcripts that yielded the amplified TCR beta CDR3 regions. With the HTBI primer set, the TCR CDR3 went through a first round of RT-PCR. TCRdb processed the multiplex PCR reads anew with MiXCR; each CDR3 protein has one entry. This sample carries hundreds of thousands of distinct CDR3 sequences, around 38% of them seen once, and the ten largest clones take about 8.9%. Concerning this clonotype itself: Antigen unknown. A junction end diverges from the germline sequence, so it may reflect a read error.

Germline values: CDR1 SEHNR, CDR2 FQNEAQ (reference sequence). This CDR3 is built from 13 residues. The specimen sequenced was blood. This chain connects TRBV7-9 to TRBJ2-3; D remains unclear. The clonotype comes from a man younger than 30 with Graves' hyperthyroidism. CDR3: CASSLASTDKQYF. CDR3 nucleotide sequence: TGTGCCAGCAGCTTAGCGAGCACAGATAAGCAGTATTTT.